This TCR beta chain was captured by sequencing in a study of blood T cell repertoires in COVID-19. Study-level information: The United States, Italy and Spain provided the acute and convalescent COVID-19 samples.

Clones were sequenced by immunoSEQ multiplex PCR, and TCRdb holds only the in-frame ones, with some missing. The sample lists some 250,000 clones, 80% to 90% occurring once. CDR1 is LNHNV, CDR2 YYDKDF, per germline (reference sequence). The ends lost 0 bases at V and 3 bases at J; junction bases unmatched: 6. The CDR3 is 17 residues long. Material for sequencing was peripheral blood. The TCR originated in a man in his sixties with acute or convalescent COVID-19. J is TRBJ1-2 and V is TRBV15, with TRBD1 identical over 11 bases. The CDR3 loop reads CATSRDLGTGGDYGYTF. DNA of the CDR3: TGTGCCACCAGCAGAGATCTAGGGACAGGGGGGGACTATGGCTACACCTTC.